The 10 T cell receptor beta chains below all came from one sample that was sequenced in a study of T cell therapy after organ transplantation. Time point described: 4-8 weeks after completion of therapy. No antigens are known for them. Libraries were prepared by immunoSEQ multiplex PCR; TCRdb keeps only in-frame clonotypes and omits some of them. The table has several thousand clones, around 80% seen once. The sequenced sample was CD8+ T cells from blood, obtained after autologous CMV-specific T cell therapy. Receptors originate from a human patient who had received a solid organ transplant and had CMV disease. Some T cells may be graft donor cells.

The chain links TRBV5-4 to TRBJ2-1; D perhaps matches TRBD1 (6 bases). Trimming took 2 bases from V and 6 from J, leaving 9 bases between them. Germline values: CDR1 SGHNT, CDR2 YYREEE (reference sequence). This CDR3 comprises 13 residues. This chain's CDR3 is CASSFGQLNEQFF. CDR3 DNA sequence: TGTGCCAGCAGCTTTGGACAGCTCAATGAGCAGTTCTTC. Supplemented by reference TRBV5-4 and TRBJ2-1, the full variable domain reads ETGVTQSPTHLIKTRGQQVTLRCSSQSGHNTVSWYQQALGQGPQFIFQYYREEENGRGNFPPRFSGLQFPNYSSELNVNALELDDSALYLCASSFGQLNEQFFGPGTRLTVL.

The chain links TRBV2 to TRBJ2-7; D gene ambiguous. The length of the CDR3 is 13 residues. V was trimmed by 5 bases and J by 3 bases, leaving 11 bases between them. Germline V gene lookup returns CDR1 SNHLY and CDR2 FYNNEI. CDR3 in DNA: TGTGCCAGCAGTCCGTCGACTCACTACGAGCAGTACTTC. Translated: CASSPSTHYEQYF.

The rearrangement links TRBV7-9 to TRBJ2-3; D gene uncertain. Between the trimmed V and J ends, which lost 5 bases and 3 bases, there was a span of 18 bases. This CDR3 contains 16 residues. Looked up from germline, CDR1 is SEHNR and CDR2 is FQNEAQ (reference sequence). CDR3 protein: CASSPPHIGETDTQYF. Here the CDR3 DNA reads TGTGCCAGCAGCCCCCCCCATATAGGAGAAACAGATACGCAGTATTTT.

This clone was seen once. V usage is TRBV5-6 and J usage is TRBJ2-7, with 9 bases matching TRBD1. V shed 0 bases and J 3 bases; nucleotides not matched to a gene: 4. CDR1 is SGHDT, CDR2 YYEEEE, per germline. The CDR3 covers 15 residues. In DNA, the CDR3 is TGTGCCAGCAGCTTGGGAGGGACAGGGTTCTACGAGCAGTACTTC. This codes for CASSLGGTGFYEQYF.

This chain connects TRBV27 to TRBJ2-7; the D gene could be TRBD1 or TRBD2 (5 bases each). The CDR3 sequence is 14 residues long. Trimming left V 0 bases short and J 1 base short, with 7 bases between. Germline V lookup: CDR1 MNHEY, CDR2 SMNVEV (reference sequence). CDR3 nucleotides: TGTGCCAGCAGTTTATCGGGACGTTCCTACGAGCAGTACTTC. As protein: CASSLSGRSYEQYF.

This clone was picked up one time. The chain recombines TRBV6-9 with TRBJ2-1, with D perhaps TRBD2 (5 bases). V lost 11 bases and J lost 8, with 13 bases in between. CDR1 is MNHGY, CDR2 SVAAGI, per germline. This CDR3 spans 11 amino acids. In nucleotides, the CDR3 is TGTGCCCCCCCGGCGGAGGATGAGCAGTTCTTC. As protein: CAPPAEDEQFF.

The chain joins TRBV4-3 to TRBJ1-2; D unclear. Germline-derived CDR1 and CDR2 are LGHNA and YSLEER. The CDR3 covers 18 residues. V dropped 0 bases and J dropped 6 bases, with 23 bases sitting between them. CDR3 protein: CASSQDLAPELPQNGYTF. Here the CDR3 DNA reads TGCGCCAGCAGCCAAGATCTGGCTCCAGAGCTACCCCAAAATGGCTACACCTTC.

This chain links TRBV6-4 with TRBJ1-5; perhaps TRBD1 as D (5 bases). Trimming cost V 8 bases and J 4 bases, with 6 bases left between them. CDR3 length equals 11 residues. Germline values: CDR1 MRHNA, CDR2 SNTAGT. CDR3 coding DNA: TGTGCCAGCGGGGGGAATCAGCCCCAGCATTTT. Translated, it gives CASGGNQPQHF.

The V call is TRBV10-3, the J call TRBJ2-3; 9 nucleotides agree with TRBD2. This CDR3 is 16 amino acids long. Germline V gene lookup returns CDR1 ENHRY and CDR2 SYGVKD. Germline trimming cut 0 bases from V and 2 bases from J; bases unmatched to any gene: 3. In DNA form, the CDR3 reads TGTGCCATCAGTGAGTCGGAGCGGGGGGCCACAGATACGCAGTATTTT. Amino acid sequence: CAISESERGATDTQYF.

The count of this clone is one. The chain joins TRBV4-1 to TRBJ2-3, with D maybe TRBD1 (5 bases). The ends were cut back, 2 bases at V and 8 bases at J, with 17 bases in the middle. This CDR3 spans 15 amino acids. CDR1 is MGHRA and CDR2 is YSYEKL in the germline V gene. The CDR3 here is CASSQSVQGHTTQYF. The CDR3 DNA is TGCGCCAGCAGCCAATCCGTCCAAGGACATACTACGCAGTATTTT.